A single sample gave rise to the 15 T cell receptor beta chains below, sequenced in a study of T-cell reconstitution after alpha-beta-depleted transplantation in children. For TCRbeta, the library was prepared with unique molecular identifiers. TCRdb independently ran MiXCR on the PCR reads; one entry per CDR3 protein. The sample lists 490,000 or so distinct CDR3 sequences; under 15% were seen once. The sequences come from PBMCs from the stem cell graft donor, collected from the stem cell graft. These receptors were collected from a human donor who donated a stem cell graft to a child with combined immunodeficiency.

CDR3 nucleotides: TGTGCCAGCACCAAGGTGGGGGCTCGGGGATCTGAGCAGTTCTTC. This codes for CASTKVGARGSEQFF. V usage is TRBV6-2 or TRBV6-3 and J usage is TRBJ2-1; a weak D match, TRBD1 (6 bases). The CDR3 is 15 amino acids. Germline V gives CDR1 MNHEY, CDR2 SVGEGT. V lost 7 bases to trimming and J lost 9 bases, with 22 bases between them.

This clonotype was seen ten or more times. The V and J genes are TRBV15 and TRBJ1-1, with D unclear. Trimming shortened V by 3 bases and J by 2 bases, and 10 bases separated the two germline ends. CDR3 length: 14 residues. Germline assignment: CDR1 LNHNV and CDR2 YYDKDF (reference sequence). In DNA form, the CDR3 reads TGTGCCACCAGCAGGAGTGGAATTAACACTGAAGCTTTCTTT. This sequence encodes CATSRSGINTEAFF.

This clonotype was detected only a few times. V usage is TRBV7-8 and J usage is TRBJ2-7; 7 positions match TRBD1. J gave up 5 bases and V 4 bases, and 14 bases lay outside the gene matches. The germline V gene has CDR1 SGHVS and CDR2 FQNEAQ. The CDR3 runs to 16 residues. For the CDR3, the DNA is TGTGCCAGCAGCTACTATGACTGGACAGGCGGCCACGAGCAGTACTTC. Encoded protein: CASSYYDWTGGHEQYF.

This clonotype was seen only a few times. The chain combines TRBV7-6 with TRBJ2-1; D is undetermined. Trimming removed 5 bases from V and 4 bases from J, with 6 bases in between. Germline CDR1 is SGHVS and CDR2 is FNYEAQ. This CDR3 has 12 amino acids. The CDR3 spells CASSLKYNEQFF. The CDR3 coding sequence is TGTGCCAGCAGCCTAAAGTACAATGAGCAGTTCTTC.

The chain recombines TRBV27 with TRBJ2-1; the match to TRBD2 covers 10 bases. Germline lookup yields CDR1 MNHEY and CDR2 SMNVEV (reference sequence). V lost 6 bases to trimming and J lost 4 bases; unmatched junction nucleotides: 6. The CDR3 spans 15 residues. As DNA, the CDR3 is TGTGCCAGCAGGAAAGCGGGGGGGGAGTACAATGAGCAGTTCTTC. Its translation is CASRKAGGEYNEQFF.

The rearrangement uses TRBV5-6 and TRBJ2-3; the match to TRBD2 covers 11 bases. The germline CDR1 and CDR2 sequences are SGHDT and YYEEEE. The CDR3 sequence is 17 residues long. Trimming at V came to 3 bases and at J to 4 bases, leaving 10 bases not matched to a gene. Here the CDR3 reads CASSWRIAGGPPDTQYF. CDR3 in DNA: TGTGCCAGCAGCTGGAGAATAGCGGGAGGGCCCCCAGATACGCAGTATTTT.

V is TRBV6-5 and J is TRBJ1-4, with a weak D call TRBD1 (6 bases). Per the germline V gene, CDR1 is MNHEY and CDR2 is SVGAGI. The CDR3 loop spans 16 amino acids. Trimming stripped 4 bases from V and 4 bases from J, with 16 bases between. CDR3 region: CASSSEGGGVNEKLFF. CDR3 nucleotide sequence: TGTGCCAGCAGTTCCGAGGGGGGGGGAGTTAATGAAAAACTGTTTTTT.

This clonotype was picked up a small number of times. CDR3 residues: CASSLEAAYNEQFF. The CDR3 nucleotides read TGTGCCAGCAGCTTAGAAGCAGCGTACAATGAGCAGTTCTTC. The chain combines TRBV7-2 with TRBJ2-1, with D uncertain. V lost 1 base and J lost 4, with 8 bases in between. The CDR3 is 14 amino acids. Germline-derived CDR1 and CDR2 are SGHTA and FQGNSA.

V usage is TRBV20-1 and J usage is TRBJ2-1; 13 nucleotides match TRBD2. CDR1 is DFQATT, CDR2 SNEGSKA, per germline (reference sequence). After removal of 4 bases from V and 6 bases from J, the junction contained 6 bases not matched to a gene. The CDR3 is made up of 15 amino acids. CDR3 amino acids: CSAIGLAGASNEQFF. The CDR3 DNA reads TGCAGTGCTATAGGACTAGCGGGAGCTAGCAATGAGCAGTTCTTC.

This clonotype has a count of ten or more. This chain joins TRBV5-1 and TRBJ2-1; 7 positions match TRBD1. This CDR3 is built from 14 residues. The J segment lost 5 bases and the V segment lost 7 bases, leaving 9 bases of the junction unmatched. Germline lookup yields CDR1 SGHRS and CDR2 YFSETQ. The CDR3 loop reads CASSIEGANNEQFF. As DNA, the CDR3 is TGCGCCAGCTCAATCGAGGGGGCAAACAATGAGCAGTTCTTC.

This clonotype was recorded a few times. The DNA for the CDR3 is TGTGCCACCAGCAGAGGCGGTAGCGGGGGGATGAACAATGAGCAGTTCTTC. Its protein product is CATSRGGSGGMNNEQFF. The rearrangement uses TRBV15 and TRBJ2-1; 10 bases agree with TRBD2. V was clipped by 1 base and J by 5 bases; unmatched bases: 8. Germline V lookup: CDR1 LNHNV, CDR2 YYDKDF (reference sequence). The CDR3 extends over 17 amino acids.

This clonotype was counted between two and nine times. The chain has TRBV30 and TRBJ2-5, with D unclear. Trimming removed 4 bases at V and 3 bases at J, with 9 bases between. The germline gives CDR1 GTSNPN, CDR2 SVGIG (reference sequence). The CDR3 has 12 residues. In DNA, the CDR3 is TGTGCCTGGAACCGCGTTGAAGAGACCCAGTACTTC. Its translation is CAWNRVEETQYF.

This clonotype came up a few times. CDR3 loop: CASTLQANTDTQYF. As DNA, the CDR3 is TGTGCCAGCACCCTACAGGCTAACACAGATACGCAGTATTTT. The V call is TRBV6-2 or TRBV6-3, the J call TRBJ2-3; TRBD1 is a possible D gene (5 bases). The germline V gene encodes CDR1 MNHEY and CDR2 SVGEGT. CDR3 size: 14 residues. Trimming shortened V by 7 bases and J by 2 bases, and 13 bases separated the two germline ends.

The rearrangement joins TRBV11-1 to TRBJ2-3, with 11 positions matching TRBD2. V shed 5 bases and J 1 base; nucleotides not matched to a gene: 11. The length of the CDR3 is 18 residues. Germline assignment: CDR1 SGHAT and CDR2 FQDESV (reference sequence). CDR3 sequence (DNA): TGTGCCAGCAGCCTCCTAGCGGGAGGAGGATTAGGCACAGATACGCAGTATTTT. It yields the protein CASSLLAGGGLGTDTQYF.

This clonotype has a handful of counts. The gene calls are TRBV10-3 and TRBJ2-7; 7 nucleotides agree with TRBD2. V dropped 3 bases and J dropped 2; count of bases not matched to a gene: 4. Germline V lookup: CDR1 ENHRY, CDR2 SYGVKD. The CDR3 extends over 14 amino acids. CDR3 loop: CAISESTSTYEQYF. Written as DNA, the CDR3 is TGTGCCATCAGTGAATCGACTAGCACCTACGAGCAGTACTTC.